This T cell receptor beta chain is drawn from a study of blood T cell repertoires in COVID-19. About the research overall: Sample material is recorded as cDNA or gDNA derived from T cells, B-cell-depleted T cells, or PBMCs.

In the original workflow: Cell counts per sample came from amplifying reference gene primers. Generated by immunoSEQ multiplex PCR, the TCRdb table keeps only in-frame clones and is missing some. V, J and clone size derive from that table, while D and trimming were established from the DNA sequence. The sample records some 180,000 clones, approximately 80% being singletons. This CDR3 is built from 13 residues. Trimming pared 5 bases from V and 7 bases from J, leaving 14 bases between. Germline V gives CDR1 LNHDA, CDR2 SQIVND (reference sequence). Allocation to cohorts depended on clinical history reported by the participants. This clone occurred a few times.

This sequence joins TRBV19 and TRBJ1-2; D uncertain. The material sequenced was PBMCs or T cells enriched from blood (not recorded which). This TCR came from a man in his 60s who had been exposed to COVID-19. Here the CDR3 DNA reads TGTGCCAGTAGTCCCAGACGGGGTTCTGGCTACACCTTC. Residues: CASSPRRGSGYTF.